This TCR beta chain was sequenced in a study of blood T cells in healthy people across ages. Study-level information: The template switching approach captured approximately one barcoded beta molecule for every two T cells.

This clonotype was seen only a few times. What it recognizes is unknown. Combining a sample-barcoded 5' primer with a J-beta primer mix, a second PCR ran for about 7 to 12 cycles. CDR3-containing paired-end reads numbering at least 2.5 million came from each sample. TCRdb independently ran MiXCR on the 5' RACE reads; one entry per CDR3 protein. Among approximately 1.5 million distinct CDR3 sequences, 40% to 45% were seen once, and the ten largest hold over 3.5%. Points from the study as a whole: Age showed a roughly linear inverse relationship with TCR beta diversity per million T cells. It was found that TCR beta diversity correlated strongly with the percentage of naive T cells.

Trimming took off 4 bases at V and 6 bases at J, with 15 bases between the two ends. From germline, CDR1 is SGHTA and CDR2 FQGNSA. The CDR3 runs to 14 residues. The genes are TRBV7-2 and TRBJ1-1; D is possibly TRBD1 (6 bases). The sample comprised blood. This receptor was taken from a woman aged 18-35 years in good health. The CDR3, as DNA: TGTGCCAGCAGCTCTGGCAGGGGAACCCCTGAAGCTTTCTTT. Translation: CASSSGRGTPEAFF.